The 15 T cell receptor beta chains in this list originate from one sample, sequenced in a study of cytomegalovirus exposure and HLA in healthy donors (dated by TCRdb to the late 2010s). The method behind the library was the immunoSEQ multiplex PCR assay. TCRdb retrieved this table from immuneACCESS and kept in-frame rearrangements only. Not all clones are present; in checked studies, unresolved V genes account for under half, and no reason is known for the remainder. The sample records under 250,000 clones, 83% of which are singletons. The ten top clones hold 5.5% to 6.5% of the sample. Sequencing was performed on PBMCs. The receptor source for this set is a woman aged 18-35 years in good health and CMV-seronegative.

The chain links TRBV9 to TRBJ2-2; TRBD1 is a possible D gene (5 bases). Germline V gene lookup returns CDR1 SGDLS and CDR2 YYNGEE. V was pared by 4 bases and J by 1 base, with 8 bases between. The CDR3 loop spans 14 amino acids. This chain's CDR3 is CASSLTVNTGELFF. CDR3 sequence (DNA): TGTGCCAGCAGCCTGACAGTGAACACCGGGGAGCTGTTTTTT.

This clone was recorded only once. The chain is built from TRBV30 and TRBJ1-5; D is uncertain. CDR1 GTSNPN and CDR2 SVGIG come from the germline V gene (reference sequence). The CDR3 totals 17 residues. V was clipped by 0 bases and J by 3 bases, with 18 bases between them. The CDR3 DNA is TGTGCCTGGAGTGTAGTGGGCACTGGACTACCCAATCAGCCCCAGCATTTT. It translates to CAWSVVGTGLPNQPQHF.

This rearrangement joins TRBV27 to TRBJ1-5; D gene ambiguous. The CDR3 length is 12 residues. Per the germline V gene, CDR1 is MNHEY and CDR2 is SMNVEV (reference sequence). V lost 3 bases to trimming and J lost 3 bases, with 3 bases between them. In DNA, the CDR3 is TGTGCCAGCAGTTTGCCCAATCAGCCCCAGCATTTT. It yields the protein CASSLPNQPQHF.

The chain uses TRBV27 and TRBJ1-2; 10 nucleotides align to TRBD1. V shed 4 bases, J shed 4 bases, and the junction held 3 bases outside the gene matches. This CDR3 is built from 14 residues. The germline V gene has CDR1 MNHEY and CDR2 SMNVEV (reference sequence). In DNA form, the CDR3 reads TGTGCCAGCAGTTGGACAGGGGGACCCTATGGCTACACCTTC. Protein: CASSWTGGPYGYTF.

The rearrangement links TRBV7-2 to TRBJ2-3; 10 bases align to TRBD2. J gave up 4 bases and V 5 bases, and 9 bases lay outside the gene matches. Germline V gene sequence: CDR1 SGHTA, CDR2 FQGNSA. The CDR3 has 16 residues. For the CDR3, the DNA is TGTGCCAGCAGCCAACCCACTAGCGGGACCCCAGATACGCAGTATTTT. It encodes CASSQPTSGTPDTQYF.

This chain uses TRBV5-1 with TRBJ2-2, with unresolved D. The CDR3 consists of 13 residues. Germline CDR1 SGHRS, CDR2 YFSETQ. V lost 7 bases and J lost 0, with 7 bases in between. This chain's CDR3 is CASGEANTGELFF. As DNA, the CDR3 is TGCGCCAGCGGGGAAGCGAACACCGGGGAGCTGTTTTTT.

The chain links TRBV2 to TRBJ1-1; D is unresolved. This CDR3 spans 13 amino acids. From germline, CDR1 is SNHLY and CDR2 FYNNEI. The V end was cut by 1 base, the J end by 1 base, with 4 bases between. This chain's CDR3 is CASSEVENTEAFF. CDR3 nucleotide sequence: TGTGCCAGCAGTGAAGTAGAGAACACTGAAGCTTTCTTT. Full variable domain (missing parts from reference TRBV2 and TRBJ1-1): EPEVTQTPSHQVTQMGQEVILRCVPISNHLYFYWYRQILGQKVEFLVSFYNNEISEKSEIFDDQFSVERPDGSNFTLKIRSTKLEDSAMYFCASSEVENTEAFFGQGTRLTVV.

V and J are TRBV4-1 and TRBJ2-7; TRBD1 matches at 9 bases. J was trimmed by 3 bases and V by 1 base; bases with no gene match: 10. The CDR3 runs to 17 residues. From germline, CDR1 is MGHRA and CDR2 YSYEKL. As DNA, the CDR3 is TGCGCCAGCAGCCAAGGAATAGGGACAGGGCGGCTCTACGAGCAGTACTTC. It encodes CASSQGIGTGRLYEQYF.

The V call is TRBV28, the J call TRBJ2-7; 7 bases fit TRBD2. V trimming: 1 base; J trimming: 2 bases; junction bases outside the gene matches: 5. The CDR3 runs 15 residues. Germline V gene sequence: CDR1 MDHEN, CDR2 SYDVKM. The CDR3 coding sequence is TGTGCCAGCAGTTTATCTGCTGGGAGGGCCTACGAGCAGTACTTC. This encodes CASSLSAGRAYEQYF. The full variable domain, rest sourced from reference TRBV28 and TRBJ2-7, is DVKVTQSSRYLVKRTGEKVFLECVQDMDHENMFWYRQDPGLGLRLIYFSYDVKMKEKGDIPEGYSVSREKKERFSLILESASTNQTSMYLCASSLSAGRAYEQYFGPGTRLTVT.

This clone has more than one count but fewer than ten. J is TRBJ2-2 and V is TRBV6-1, with 9 nucleotides matching TRBD2. The CDR3 sequence is 14 residues long. Looked up from germline, CDR1 is MNHNS and CDR2 is SASEGT. V was pared by 4 bases and J by 3 bases, with 0 bases of the junction left unmatched. DNA of the CDR3: TGTGCCAGCAGTGCTAGCGGGGACACCGGGGAGCTGTTTTTT. It is translated as CASSASGDTGELFF.

This clone was detected a few times. The V and J genes are TRBV19 and TRBJ1-2; 9 positions agree with TRBD1. The germline CDR1 and CDR2 sequences are LNHDA and SQIVND (reference sequence). The CDR3 consists of 13 residues. Trimming at V came to 7 bases and at J to 2 bases, leaving 2 bases not matched to a gene. The CDR3 nucleotides are TGTGCCAGTAACAGGGGGCGCAACTATGGCTACACCTTC. Its protein is CASNRGRNYGYTF.

The chain uses TRBV7-6 and TRBJ1-1; D may be TRBD1 (5 bases). The CDR3 totals 14 residues. V gave up 5 bases and J gave up 4 bases, with 14 bases separating them. Germline values: CDR1 SGHVS, CDR2 FNYEAQ. The CDR3 protein is CASSLGVGGTEAFF. CDR3 nucleotide sequence: TGTGCCAGCAGCCTAGGGGTCGGGGGCACTGAAGCTTTCTTT.

The chain carries TRBV5-6 and TRBJ1-1; D is perhaps TRBD1 (5 bases). CDR1 and CDR2 (germline): SGHDT, YYEEEE. V was cut by 5 bases and J by 4 bases, with 21 bases left in between. The CDR3 covers 16 residues. This chain's CDR3 is CASRPGEGRGGTEAFF. The CDR3 nucleotides read TGTGCCAGCAGGCCTGGGGAAGGGCGCGGGGGCACTGAAGCTTTCTTT.

The rearrangement joins TRBV5-1 to TRBJ1-5, with a weak D call TRBD1 (5 bases). The V end was cut by 4 bases, the J end by 5 bases, with 16 bases between. This CDR3 contains 15 residues. The germline gives CDR1 SGHRS, CDR2 YFSETQ. CDR3 loop: CASSEGTSVDQPQHF. In nucleotides, the CDR3 is TGCGCCAGCAGCGAAGGGACTTCTGTGGATCAGCCCCAGCATTTT.

The chain carries TRBV27 and TRBJ1-6, with TRBD1 as a possible D gene (5 bases). The CDR3 extends over 14 amino acids. V dropped 2 bases and J dropped 9 bases, with 11 bases sitting between them. The germline gives CDR1 MNHEY, CDR2 SMNVEV (reference sequence). CDR3 DNA: TGTGCCAGCAGTTTAGAGGGGCGCGGTTCACCCCTCCACTTT. It translates to CASSLEGRGSPLHF.